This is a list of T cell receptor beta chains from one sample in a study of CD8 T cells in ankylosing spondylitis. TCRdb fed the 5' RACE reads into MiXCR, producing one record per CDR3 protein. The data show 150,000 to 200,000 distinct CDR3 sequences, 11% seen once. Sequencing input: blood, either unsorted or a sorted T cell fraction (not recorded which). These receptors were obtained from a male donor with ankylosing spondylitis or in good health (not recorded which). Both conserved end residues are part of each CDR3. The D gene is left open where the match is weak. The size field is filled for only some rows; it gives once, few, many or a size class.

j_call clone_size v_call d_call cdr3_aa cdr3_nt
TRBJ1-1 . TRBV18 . CASSPVAGVNTEAFF TGTGCCAGCTCACCAGTCGCGGGGGTGAACACTGAAGCTTTCTTT
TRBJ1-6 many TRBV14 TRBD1 CASRDRAPNSPLHF TGTGCCAGCAGGGACAGGGCTCCAAATTCACCCCTCCACTTT
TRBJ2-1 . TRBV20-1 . CSATPAGYNEQFF TGCAGTGCTACCCCAGCGGGTTACAATGAGCAGTTCTTC
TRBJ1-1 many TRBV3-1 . CASSHLGSPEAFF TGTGCCAGCAGCCACCTCGGGTCGCCGGAAGCTTTCTTT
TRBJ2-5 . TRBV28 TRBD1 CASSLDREETQYF TGTGCCAGCAGTTTGGACAGGGAGGAGACCCAGTACTTC
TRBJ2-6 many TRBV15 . CATSRDRGSGANVLTF TGTGCCACCAGCAGAGATCGGGGATCTGGGGCCAACGTCCTGACTTTC
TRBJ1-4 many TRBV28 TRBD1 CASSQTGGAANEKLFF TGTGCCAGCAGTCAGACAGGGGGCGCGGCTAATGAAAAACTGTTTTTT
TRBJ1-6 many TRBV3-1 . CASSQGPPPLHF TGTGCCAGCAGTCAGGGGCCACCACCCCTCCACTTT
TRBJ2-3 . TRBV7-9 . CASSDYISSTDTQYF TGTGCCAGCAGCGACTACATCTCTAGCACAGATACGCAGTATTTT
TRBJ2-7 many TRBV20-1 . CSAVLGEDEQYF TGCAGTGCTGTCCTCGGGGAGGACGAGCAGTACTTC
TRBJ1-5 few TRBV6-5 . CASSYLGLSNQPQHF TGTGCCAGCAGTTATTTGGGACTGAGCAATCAGCCCCAGCATTTT
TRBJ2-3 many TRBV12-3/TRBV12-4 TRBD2 CASSRGGAEDTQYF TGTGCCAGCAGTCGCGGGGGGGCCGAAGATACGCAGTATTTT
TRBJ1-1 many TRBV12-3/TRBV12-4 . CASSFFRQFLVAFF TGTGCCAGCAGTTTTTTTCGGCAGTTTCTAGTAGCTTTCTTT
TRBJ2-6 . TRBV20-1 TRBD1 CSARRGAGGSLRGANVLTF TGCAGTGCTAGAAGGGGGGCAGGGGGCTCTCTGAGGGGGGCCAACGTCCTGACTTTC
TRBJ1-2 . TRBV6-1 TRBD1 CASGGTGSNYGYTF TGTGCCAGCGGAGGGACAGGGAGTAACTATGGCTACACCTTC
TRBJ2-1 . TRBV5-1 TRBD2 CASSLGGSNNNEQFF TGCGCCAGCAGCTTGGGCGGGAGCAACAACAATGAGCAGTTCTTC
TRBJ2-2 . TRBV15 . CATSRAGSPGELFF TGTGCCACCAGCAGAGCGGGATCCCCCGGGGAGCTGTTTTTT
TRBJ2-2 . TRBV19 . CASTPSGGADNTGELFF TGTGCCAGTACCCCATCCGGAGGGGCAGATAACACCGGGGAGCTGTTTTTT
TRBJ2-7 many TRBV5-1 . CASSLVGARTYEQYF TGCGCCAGCAGCTTGGTGGGTGCCAGAACCTACGAGCAGTACTTC
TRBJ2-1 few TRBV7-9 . CASSPLPGGTYNEQFF TGTGCCAGCAGCCCACTCCCTGGCGGGACCTACAATGAGCAGTTCTTC
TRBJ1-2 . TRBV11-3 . CASSPWTGTNYGYTF TGTGCCAGCAGTCCCTGGACGGGAACTAACTATGGCTACACCTTC
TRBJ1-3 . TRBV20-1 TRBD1 CSAATGGANSGNTIYF TGCAGTGCCGCGACAGGGGGCGCGAATTCTGGAAACACCATATATTTT
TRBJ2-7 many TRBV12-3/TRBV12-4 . CASSEEIAYEQYF TGTGCCAGCTCCGAGGAGATTGCCTACGAGCAGTACTTC
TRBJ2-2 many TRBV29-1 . CSVELAGTGELFF TGCAGCGTTGAGTTGGCGGGAACCGGGGAGCTGTTTTTT
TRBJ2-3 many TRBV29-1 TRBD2 CSVVVPAGGPDTQYF TGCAGCGTTGTAGTTCCAGCGGGAGGCCCAGATACGCAGTATTTT
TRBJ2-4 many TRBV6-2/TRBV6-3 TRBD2 CASSPGTSVNIQYF TGTGCCAGCAGCCCGGGGACTAGCGTCAACATTCAGTACTTC
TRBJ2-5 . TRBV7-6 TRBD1 CASSLEDRGLETQYF TGTGCCAGCAGCTTAGAGGACAGGGGGCTGGAGACCCAGTACTTC
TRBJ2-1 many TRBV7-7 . CASSPLNGQVDEQFF TGTGCCAGCAGCCCGCTTAACGGGCAGGTGGATGAGCAGTTCTTC
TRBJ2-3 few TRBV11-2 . CASSLGIVYSTDTQYF TGTGCCAGCAGCTTGGGGATTGTTTATAGCACAGATACGCAGTATTTT